This T cell receptor beta chain was observed in a study of blood T cell repertoires in COVID-19. About the study: Whether acute or convalescent, the COVID-19 samples came from the United States, Italy and Spain.

TCRdb's copy holds only in-frame clones and misses some; the assay was immunoSEQ multiplex PCR. Of some 64,000 clones in the sample, more than 75% were seen once. Sequenced sample: peripheral blood. This TCR came from a man between 60 and 75 years old with COVID-19, enrolled during active disease.

The CDR3 region has the DNA TGTGCAAGTCGCTTCCCGTTTGCGGGGGGCGAGCAGTACTTC. Translating it yields CASRFPFAGGEQYF. This rearrangement joins TRBV12-2 to TRBJ2-7; no check of the table's D call, TRBD2, against the DNA was made. TRBV12-2 is tagged as a pseudogene. CDR3 size: 14 residues.